These 5 T cell receptor beta chains came from one sample sequenced in a study of shared clonotypes between healthy human individuals. Profiled with immunoSEQ multiplex PCR; TCRdb holds only in-frame clones, not every one. The sample has over 1.5 million clones, around 98% seen once. The sample taken for sequencing was naive CD4+ T cells sorted from blood. This sample's subset: CD45RA+ positively selected. The receptor source for this set is a man aged 30 to 39 in good health.

The count of this clone is one. The CDR3 bases are TGTGCCAGCAGTTCCGCGGGTAGCAATCAGCCCCAGCATTTT. Its translation is CASSSAGSNQPQHF. The gene calls are TRBV28 and TRBJ1-5; D call uncertain. CDR3 length equals 14 residues. CDR1 and CDR2 from the germline V gene are MDHEN and SYDVKM. The V end lost 4 bases, the J end lost 0 bases, and 7 bases lay between the germline ends.

The rearrangement joins TRBV4-1 to TRBJ2-3; 8 bases fit TRBD1. In germline, CDR1 is MGHRA, CDR2 YSYEKL. Trimming cost V 0 bases and J 7 bases; bases outside gene matches: 15. The CDR3 spans 18 residues. The CDR3 protein is CASSQEVVGPGGIHTQYF. In DNA form, the CDR3 reads TGCGCCAGCAGCCAAGAAGTGGTCGGGCCAGGGGGCATACATACGCAGTATTTT.

To note about this clone: This CDR3 is also generated by other DNA sequences in the sample. The chain joins TRBV5-6 to TRBJ2-7; D gene unclear. Germline CDR1 is SGHDT and CDR2 is YYEEEE. This CDR3 is 11 amino acids long. The V end lost 4 bases, the J end lost 3 bases, and 5 bases lay between the germline ends. The chain's CDR3 is CASSKGYEQYF. CDR3 DNA sequence: TGTGCCAGCAGCAAGGGCTACGAGCAGTACTTC. Full variable domain (rest looked up from reference TRBV5-6 and TRBJ2-7): DAGVTQSPTHLIKTRGQQVTLRCSPKSGHDTVSWYQQALGQGPQFIFQYYEEEERQRGNFPDRFSGHQFPNYSSELNVNALLLGDSALYLCASSKGYEQYFGPGTRLTVT.

This clone has a single count. The chain has TRBV14 and TRBJ1-3; D unresolved. The V end was cut by 3 bases, the J end by 8 bases, with 5 bases between. The CDR3 length is 11 residues. Per germline, CDR1 SGHDN and CDR2 FVKESK. CDR3 residues: CASSHAYTIYF. The CDR3 DNA reads TGTGCCAGCAGCCACGCGTACACCATATATTTT.

This chain links TRBV5-4 with TRBJ2-1; D uncertain. The CDR3 contains 14 residues. The ends were cut back, 1 base at V and 8 bases at J, with 13 bases in the middle. CDR1 and CDR2 from the germline V gene are SGHNT and YYREEE (reference sequence). The CDR3 region has the DNA TGTGCCAGCAGCTTGCAGTCAGTTATCGATGAGCAGTTCTTC. This translates into CASSLQSVIDEQFF.